These T cell receptor beta chains were read from a single sample in a study of T cell responses to AZD1222 COVID-19 vaccine. Only in-frame clones appear in the TCRdb table, and some are missing; sequencing was by immunoSEQ multiplex PCR. The sample lists 70,000 to 95,000 clones, about 92% occurring once. This specimen consisted of peripheral blood, obtained on day 0 of AZD1222 vaccination. The origin of the receptors is an adult in good health. CDR3s include the opening cysteine and the closing phenylalanine or tryptophan. Fields, in order: clone size, J gene, CDR3 length, D gene, V gene, CDR3 DNA, CDR3 protein. D genes are given only for firm matches. Clone size, where shown, is once, few, many, or a class for clones that have expanded.

.,TRBJ1-3,13,.,TRBV25-1,TGTGCCAGCAGTGACCCGCCTGGAAACACCATATATTTT,CASSDPPGNTIYF
.,TRBJ1-3,14,.,TRBV5-1,TGCGCCAGCAGCTTGGGGCAGGCCGGGAACACCATATATTTT,CASSLGQAGNTIYF
once,TRBJ1-6,14,.,TRBV25-1,TGTGCCAGCAGTGGCCAAGTGGGGAATTCACCCCTCCACTTT,CASSGQVGNSPLHF
.,TRBJ1-1,14,.,TRBV6-5,TGTGCCAGCAGCGCAAGGGACCAGAACACTGAAGCTTTCTTT,CASSARDQNTEAFF
.,TRBJ2-5,14,TRBD2,TRBV5-1,TGCGCCAGCTGGGGACTAGCGGGGTCAGAGACCCAGTACTTC,CASWGLAGSETQYF
.,TRBJ1-3,16,.,TRBV11-2,TGTGCCAGCAGACAAGAGATCGGGTTTGGTGGAAACACCATATATTTT,CASRQEIGFGGNTIYF
once,TRBJ2-2,16,TRBD1,TRBV6-1,TGTGCCAGCAGTGCACCCAGGGGGCTGGACACCGGGGAGCTGTTTTTT,CASSAPRGLDTGELFF
.,TRBJ1-2,13,TRBD1,TRBV12-3/TRBV12-4,TGTGCCAGCAGTTGGACAGGCGTCTCTGGCTACACCTTC,CASSWTGVSGYTF
.,TRBJ2-1,19,TRBD2,TRBV6-2/TRBV6-3,TGTGCCAGCAGTTACTCGATGGAATTTGGTAGCGGGAGTTTCTATGAGCAGTTCTTC,CASSYSMEFGSGSFYEQFF
.,TRBJ1-2,12,.,TRBV5-1,TGCGCCAGCAGCTTGGAGGGCAGCGGAGACACCTTC,CASSLEGSGDTF
.,TRBJ1-1,14,.,TRBV7-9,TGTGCCAGCAGCTTAGGGGGACAGAACACTGAAGCTTTCTTT,CASSLGGQNTEAFF
.,TRBJ2-3,13,TRBD1,TRBV5-1,TGCGCCAGCAGCTTACAGGGGACAGATACGCAGTATTTT,CASSLQGTDTQYF
.,TRBJ1-1,14,.,TRBV19,TGTGCCAGTATGAATTGGGGGCGCGACACTGAAGCTTTCTTT,CASMNWGRDTEAFF
.,TRBJ1-2,16,.,TRBV5-1,TGCGCCAGCAGCTTGGGGTCCGGAGGGGCACACTATGGCTACACCTTC,CASSLGSGGAHYGYTF
.,TRBJ1-3,16,TRBD1,TRBV6-6,TGTGCCAGCAGATCTACAGGGGGCGTCCCGGGAAACACCATATATTTT,CASRSTGGVPGNTIYF
.,TRBJ1-5,15,.,TRBV10-1,TGCGCCAGCAGTGGCCCTGAAGGGGCCAATCAGCCCCAGCATTTT,CASSGPEGANQPQHF